Sequencing of this T cell receptor beta chain was carried out in a study of CD8+CD57+ T cells in acquired aplastic anemia. Whole-study context: DNA per sorted CD4+ or CD8+ sample ranged roughly 0.19 to 30 ug, averaging about 3.4 ug.

As regards this clonotype: The antigen remains unidentified. An end of the junction differs from the germline gene, which may be a read error.

Study observations and caveats: Patients and controls had in common 25 to 30 CD8+ CDR3 sequences.

CDR3 length: 15 amino acids. The germline gives CDR1 SSHAT, CDR2 FNYEAQ (reference sequence). Researchers used genomic DNA as the template to profile TCR beta VDJ and CDR3. In TCRdb, the reads were re-called with MiXCR into one record per CDR3 protein. Here the sample spans some 290,000 distinct CDR3 sequences, around three fifths being singletons. The chain combines TRBV7-7 with TRBJ2-3; D possibly corresponds to TRBD2 (6 bases). Sample: sorted CD4+, CD8+, or CD8+CD57+ T cells (not recorded which) from PBMCs. The sequence came from a human donor with severe aplastic anemia or a healthy control (not recorded which). CDR3 DNA: TGTGCTAGCAGCTTAGGGGACTCAAACACAGATACGCAGTATTTT. Translation: CASSLGDSNTDTQYF.